Below are 31 T cell receptor beta chains sequenced from a single sample in a study of cytomegalovirus exposure and HLA in healthy donors. 60 Vbeta and 13 Jbeta primers were used in PCR. Data came from immunoSEQ multiplex PCR; TCRdb stores just in-frame clones and leaves some out. In the table there are 100,000 to 150,000 clones, approximately 77% of which are singletons. Sequenced input: PBMCs. The receptors here all came from a woman between 40 and 50 years old in good health and CMV-seronegative.

This clone occurred a few times. The gene calls are TRBV6-6 and TRBJ2-7; perhaps TRBD2 as D (6 bases). Germline CDR1 reads MNHNY; CDR2 reads SVGAGI (reference sequence). The CDR3 contains 13 residues. Between the trimmed V and J ends, which lost 6 bases and 6 bases, there was a span of 15 bases. In DNA, the CDR3 is TGTGCCAGCAGCCACACGGGGGTTACCGAGCAGTACTTC. Its protein product is CASSHTGVTEQYF.

The chain is built from TRBV27 and TRBJ2-3; 9 bases are a match to TRBD1. Germline V gives CDR1 MNHEY, CDR2 SMNVEV (reference sequence). The junction had 2 bases not matched to a gene; V was cut back by 5 bases and J by 2 bases. The CDR3 totals 14 residues. The CDR3 is CASSRDRDTDTQYF. The CDR3, as DNA: TGTGCCAGCAGTAGGGACAGGGACACAGATACGCAGTATTTT.

This clone was observed a handful of times. The V call is TRBV6-6, the J call TRBJ2-3, with D possibly matching TRBD2 (7 bases). The V and J ends lost 4 bases and 2 bases respectively, with 13 bases between them. Per the germline V gene, CDR1 is MNHNY and CDR2 is SVGAGI (reference sequence). This CDR3 comprises 15 residues. The CDR3 sequence is CASSLGGPVTDTQYF. CDR3 nucleotide sequence: TGTGCCAGCAGTTTGGGGGGGCCTGTCACAGATACGCAGTATTTT.

For the CDR3, the DNA is TGTGCCAGCAGCATACAGGGGGCGATGTATGGCTACACCTTC. Residues: CASSIQGAMYGYTF. The chain is built from TRBV7-9 and TRBJ1-2; 9 bases fit TRBD1. Germline CDR1 and CDR2: SEHNR and FQNEAQ (reference sequence). V gave up 5 bases and J gave up 5 bases; unmatched junction bases: 6. The CDR3 totals 14 residues.

V is TRBV7-6 and J is TRBJ1-1; no definite D call. Germline CDR1 and CDR2: SGHVS and FNYEAQ. With 5 bases removed from V and 7 bases from J, the gap between germline ends came to 14 bases. This CDR3 comprises 13 residues. This chain's CDR3 is CASSPDTVGEAFF. CDR3 in DNA: TGTGCCAGCAGCCCAGACACCGTGGGTGAAGCTTTCTTT.

The V and J genes are TRBV30 and TRBJ1-5; D gene ambiguous. V was cut by 0 bases and J by 4 bases, with 7 bases left in between. This CDR3 has 13 residues. Germline-derived CDR1 and CDR2 are GTSNPN and SVGIG (reference sequence). CDR3 in amino acids: CAWSVRGNQPQHF. The DNA of the CDR3 is TGTGCCTGGAGTGTACGGGGAAATCAGCCCCAGCATTTT.

This rearrangement joins TRBV19 to TRBJ2-1; TRBD1 matches at 7 bases. The CDR3 spans 14 residues. Trimming at V came to 5 bases and at J to 5 bases, leaving 6 bases not matched to a gene. Germline lookup yields CDR1 LNHDA and CDR2 SQIVND (reference sequence). The chain's CDR3 is CASSPRGFDNEQFF. The DNA of the CDR3 is TGTGCCAGTAGTCCCAGGGGGTTCGACAATGAGCAGTTCTTC.

This clone was observed a handful of times. The chain joins TRBV4-2 to TRBJ2-3; the match to TRBD2 covers 8 bases. This CDR3 is built from 16 residues. Germline CDR1 is LGHNA and CDR2 is YNFKEQ. After removal of 0 bases from V and 3 bases from J, the junction contained 5 bases not matched to a gene. This CDR3 reads CASSQEDSGGTDTQYF. CDR3 bases: TGTGCCAGCAGCCAAGAAGACAGCGGGGGTACAGATACGCAGTATTTT.

The chain has TRBV7-2 and TRBJ2-5, with D possibly being TRBD1 (6 bases). Germline CDR1 reads SGHTA; CDR2 reads FQGNSA. The CDR3 covers 15 residues. Trimming shortened V by 3 bases and J by 4 bases, and 15 bases separated the two germline ends. CDR3 DNA sequence: TGTGCCAGCAGCTTTCCCGGGACACAGAGAGAGACCCAGTACTTC. Translating it yields CASSFPGTQRETQYF.

The rearrangement joins TRBV9 to TRBJ1-2, with 9 positions matching TRBD1. The CDR3 loop spans 12 amino acids. CDR1 and CDR2 (germline): SGDLS, YYNGEE. V lost 4 bases and J lost 8; bases outside the gene matches: 3. The CDR3 loop is CASSPGTGGYTF. The CDR3 nucleotides read TGTGCCAGCAGCCCGGGGACAGGGGGCTACACCTTC.

The chain is built from TRBV13 and TRBJ1-1; 10 positions agree with TRBD1. There are 12 residues in the CDR3. Germline V gene sequence: CDR1 PRHDT, CDR2 FYEKMQ (reference sequence). With V trimmed by 3 bases and J by 8 bases, 0 bases remained unmatched. CDR3 amino acids: CASSLTGGEAFF. CDR3 in DNA: TGTGCCAGCAGCTTGACAGGGGGCGAAGCTTTCTTT.

This CDR3 reads CASSIRQGSSLRGYTF. The CDR3 region has the DNA TGTGCCAGTAGTATAAGACAGGGATCCTCCCTTAGGGGCTACACCTTC. The chain employs TRBV19 and TRBJ1-2; 7 positions match TRBD1. CDR1 and CDR2 (germline): LNHDA, SQIVND (reference sequence). Trimming at V came to 2 bases and at J to 8 bases, leaving 14 bases not matched to a gene. This CDR3 region has 16 residues.

The chain is built from TRBV29-1 and TRBJ1-1, with 10 nucleotides matching TRBD1. The CDR3 is 15 amino acids. CDR1 is SQVTM and CDR2 is ANQGSEA in the germline V gene. V was pared by 4 bases and J by 0 bases, with 5 bases of the junction left unmatched. This CDR3 is CSVAGTGAMNTEAFF. The CDR3 DNA reads as TGCAGCGTTGCCGGGACAGGGGCCATGAACACTGAAGCTTTCTTT.

V usage is TRBV27 and J usage is TRBJ2-5; D may be TRBD2 (6 bases). This CDR3 has 15 amino acids. The germline gives CDR1 MNHEY, CDR2 SMNVEV (reference sequence). V dropped 5 bases and J dropped 5 bases, with 18 bases sitting between them. This chain's CDR3 is CASSMTRQHWETQYF. The CDR3 nucleotides read TGTGCCAGCAGTATGACTAGACAGCACTGGGAGACCCAGTACTTC.

The gene calls are TRBV4-1 and TRBJ1-1; D may be TRBD1 (6 bases). The CDR3 extends over 14 amino acids. Per germline, CDR1 MGHRA and CDR2 YSYEKL. V was pared by 8 bases and J by 0 bases, with 13 bases between. The CDR3 region has the DNA TGCGCCAGCGGGGGGGCGAGTATGAACACTGAAGCTTTCTTT. Residues: CASGGASMNTEAFF.

This clone was observed once. The V gene is TRBV4-2, the J gene TRBJ1-5; D might be TRBD1 (5 bases). The CDR3 sequence is 17 residues long. Germline CDR1 is LGHNA and CDR2 is YNFKEQ. Between the trimmed V and J ends, which lost 1 base and 3 bases, there was a span of 16 bases. CDR3 coding DNA: TGTGCCAGCAGCCAAGCGATTGATATGGGGCCCAATCAGCCCCAGCATTTT. It yields the protein CASSQAIDMGPNQPQHF.

This clone was observed a single time. The rearrangement uses TRBV5-4 and TRBJ2-5; D is unclear. Germline V gene sequence: CDR1 SGHNT, CDR2 YYREEE (reference sequence). This CDR3 has 11 amino acids. V was shortened by 4 bases and J by 5 bases, with 6 bases between the two germline ends. The CDR3, as DNA: TGTGCCAGCAGCACAGTGGAGACCCAGTACTTC. It yields the protein CASSTVETQYF.

The chain couples TRBV28 to TRBJ1-1; the match to TRBD1 covers 8 bases. The CDR3 is 14 amino acids. Germline CDR1 is MDHEN and CDR2 is SYDVKM. Trimming cost V 1 base and J 4 bases; bases outside gene matches: 2. CDR3 region: CASSLSGQGTEAFF. As DNA, the CDR3 is TGTGCCAGCAGTTTATCTGGACAGGGCACTGAAGCTTTCTTT.

This clone was counted between two and nine times. This chain connects TRBV10-3 to TRBJ1-2, with D possibly matching TRBD1 (5 bases). Germline CDR1 ENHRY, CDR2 SYGVKD. V was trimmed by 2 bases and J by 4 bases, leaving 14 bases between them. CDR3 length equals 15 residues. The CDR3 loop is CAISEDTGESYGYTF. The CDR3 coding sequence is TGTGCCATCAGTGAGGATACAGGAGAGTCCTATGGCTACACCTTC.

The J gene is TRBJ1-2, the V gene TRBV4-3, with D uncertain. The CDR3 totals 15 residues. Germline V CDR1 and CDR2: LGHNA, YSLEER. The V end lost 0 bases, the J end lost 2 bases, and 10 bases lay between the germline ends. The CDR3, as DNA: TGCGCCAGCAGCCAAGATCTCAAACGGAACTATGGCTACACCTTC. This sequence encodes CASSQDLKRNYGYTF.

This clone was seen a few times. The rearrangement uses TRBV29-1 and TRBJ1-3; 9 bases align to TRBD1. This CDR3 has 15 residues. V lost 5 bases to trimming and J lost 0 bases; unmatched junction nucleotides: 5. CDR1 SQVTM and CDR2 ANQGSEA come from the germline V gene. CDR3 in amino acids: CSVRTGALSGNTIYF. DNA of the CDR3: TGCAGCGTTAGGACAGGGGCCCTCTCTGGAAACACCATATATTTT.

This sequence joins TRBV18 and TRBJ2-5; 7 bases agree with TRBD1. The CDR3 extends over 16 amino acids. V lost 4 bases, J lost 4 bases, and 12 bases stayed unmatched. Germline lookup yields CDR1 KGHSH and CDR2 LQKENI. The CDR3 DNA reads TGTGCCAGCTCACAGATCCGGACAGGCCGATTAGAGACCCAGTACTTC. This encodes CASSQIRTGRLETQYF.

The chain combines TRBV7-9 with TRBJ1-4; TRBD1 aligns across 7 bases. V was pared by 5 bases and J by 1 base, with 7 bases of the junction left unmatched. There are 16 residues in the CDR3. Germline CDR1 reads SEHNR; CDR2 reads FQNEAQ (reference sequence). CDR3 region: CASSGRTGGTNEKLFF. The DNA for the CDR3 is TGTGCCAGCAGCGGCCGGACAGGCGGAACTAATGAAAAACTGTTTTTT.

This clone is labeled medium-sized (0.01 to 0.1%). The chain joins TRBV7-9 to TRBJ1-2; 9 nucleotides align to TRBD1. Trimming took 5 bases from V and 6 from J; bases not matched to a gene: 10. The CDR3 runs 15 residues. CDR1 is SEHNR, CDR2 FQNEAQ, per germline (reference sequence). CDR3 DNA sequence: TGTGCCAGCAGCCCTCAAGGGGACAGGGAGGATGGCTACACCTTC. Translated, it gives CASSPQGDREDGYTF.

Only a few counts were recorded for this clone. The V call is TRBV12-5, the J call TRBJ2-7; D is possibly TRBD2 (5 bases). The CDR3 loop spans 13 amino acids. Germline V gene data show CDR1 as LGHNT and CDR2 as FRNRAP. Trimming stripped 1 base from V and 7 bases from J, with 11 bases between. This CDR3 reads CASGLELGGEQYF. The CDR3 region has the DNA TGTGCTAGTGGTTTGGAATTAGGAGGTGAGCAGTACTTC. Variable domain in full (rest from reference TRBV12-5 and TRBJ2-7): DARVTQTPRHKVTEMGQEVTMRCQPILGHNTVFWYRQTMMQGLELLAYFRNRAPLDDSGMPKDRFSAEMPDATLATLKIQPSEPRDSAVYFCASGLELGGEQYFGPGTRLTVT.

The sample holds a few counts of this clone. V usage is TRBV10-3 and J usage is TRBJ1-4; D is unclear. The CDR3 sequence is 12 residues long. Germline values: CDR1 ENHRY, CDR2 SYGVKD. V was clipped by 6 bases and J by 5 bases, with 7 bases between them. The CDR3 reads CAIRSGNEKLFF. CDR3 nucleotides: TGTGCCATCAGGAGCGGGAATGAAAAACTGTTTTTT.

With regard to this clone: Other nucleotide sequences from this sample produce the same CDR3. CDR3 nucleotide sequence: TGTGCCAGCAGTTACTCAGGGGGCAATCAGCCCCAGCATTTT. This encodes CASSYSGGNQPQHF. The J gene is TRBJ1-5, the V gene TRBV6-6, with TRBD1 as a possible D gene (5 bases). Deletions cut 0 bases from V and 2 bases from J, with 5 bases between. Germline lookup yields CDR1 MNHNY and CDR2 SVGAGI (reference sequence). The CDR3 spans 14 residues.

The chain recombines TRBV5-6 with TRBJ2-1; the match to TRBD2 covers 8 bases. V lost 2 bases and J lost 7; bases outside the gene matches: 11. This CDR3 contains 16 residues. CDR1 is SGHDT, CDR2 YYEEEE, per germline. This CDR3 reads CASSLVGGAPRNEQFF. DNA for the CDR3: TGTGCCAGCAGCTTAGTCGGGGGGGCCCCTCGTAATGAGCAGTTCTTC.

This clone was recorded once. This rearrangement joins TRBV19 to TRBJ2-5, with D possibly being TRBD1 (5 bases). V was trimmed by 6 bases and J by 1 base, leaving 12 bases between them. Germline V gene lookup returns CDR1 LNHDA and CDR2 SQIVND (reference sequence). The CDR3 is 14 amino acids. CDR3 amino acids: CASSNRRVQETQYF. The CDR3 DNA reads as TGTGCCAGTAGCAACAGGAGAGTCCAAGAGACCCAGTACTTC.

The chain employs TRBV5-4 and TRBJ2-3; 9 bases map to TRBD1. Germline values: CDR1 SGHNT, CDR2 YYREEE (reference sequence). The CDR3 is made up of 16 amino acids. Germline trimming cut 4 bases from V and 2 bases from J; bases unmatched to any gene: 8. The CDR3 loop reads CASSPGTGRHTDTQYF. The CDR3 DNA follows: TGTGCCAGCAGCCCCGGGACAGGGAGGCACACAGATACGCAGTATTTT. The whole variable domain, remainder taken from reference TRBV5-4 and TRBJ2-3, is ETGVTQSPTHLIKTRGQQVTLRCSSQSGHNTVSWYQQALGQGPQFIFQYYREEENGRGNFPPRFSGLQFPNYSSELNVNALELDDSALYLCASSPGTGRHTDTQYFGPGTRLTVL.

In this sample, this clone turned up once. The chain uses TRBV25-1 and TRBJ1-2; D remains unclear. V was trimmed by 4 bases and J by 8 bases, leaving 20 bases between them. The germline V gene encodes CDR1 MGHDK and CDR2 SYGVNS. The CDR3 is 15 amino acids. CDR3 DNA sequence: TGTGCCAGCAGTGTTTATGAATCTCGGGTTGGCGGCTACACCTTC. Its translation: CASSVYESRVGGYTF.